This record covers a single TCR beta chain. Its antigen is still unknown. The sample is drawn from a study of shared clonotypes between healthy human individuals. Across the whole study: Each donor's CD8 memory used one plate, CD8 naive two, each CD4 subset three. Regarding the study as a whole: The sole specimen, blood, was sampled, and tissue repertoires likely differ.

V shed 0 bases and J 8 bases; nucleotides not matched to a gene: 2. This CDR3 is built from 15 residues. CDR1 is SGHVS and CDR2 is FQNEAQ in the germline V gene. TCRdb's table, derived via immunoSEQ multiplex PCR, lists solely in-frame clones and lacks some. The sample has roughly 2.6 million clones; around 90% are singletons. Donors were healthy HIV-negative adults without recent acute infections or vaccinations. The study separated CD4+ cells into CD45RA+ naive and CD45RA-negative memory subsets. The receptor was isolated from a young man in good health. This chain joins TRBV7-8 and TRBJ2-3; TRBD2 agrees at 13 bases. Sequenced material: naive CD4+ T cells sorted from blood. As to subset: CD45RA+ positively selected. The CDR3: CASSLAGLAGSTQYF. CDR3 nucleotides: TGTGCCAGCAGCTTAGCGGGACTAGCGGGATCTACGCAGTATTTT.